The TCR beta chain under discussion was sequenced for a study of cytotoxic CD8 clonotypes in ibrutinib-treated CLL. Study at large: Researchers reported about 10 relapsed/refractory and over 14 treatment-naive patients, around 17 of them IGHV unmutated.

In this sample, this clone turned up once. The germline gives CDR1 KGHSH, CDR2 LQKENI. The CDR3 totals 14 residues. Trimming removed 4 bases from V and 6 bases from J, with 14 bases in between. TCRdb's table, derived via immunoSEQ multiplex PCR, lists solely in-frame clones and lacks some. The sample includes around 41,000 clones, roughly 70% of them seen just once. This TCR was sampled from a human donor with chronic lymphocytic leukemia. Sequenced material: PBMCs, taken at disease progression, from a patient treated with ibrutinib. This chain connects TRBV18 to TRBJ2-3; D perhaps matches TRBD2 (5 bases). The CDR3 DNA sequence: TGTGCCAGCTCACGGGCCTTGGACTCGGATACGCAGTATTTT. It codes for CASSRALDSDTQYF.